This TCR beta chain was sequenced for a study of human T cells and chemical hapten exposure. Study-wide results and limits: Positively correlated with patch test score were the counts of PT1 expanded TCRs. TCRs exceeding 1 in 1000 frequency stayed unchanged with DPC sensitization.

A note on this clonotype: Its specificity is unknown.

TCRdb itself ran the RACE reads through MiXCR, one entry per CDR3 protein. The table records 150,000 to 200,000 distinct CDR3 sequences, under 35% of them present only once. Trimming pared 2 bases from V and 6 bases from J, leaving 16 bases between. The CDR3 covers 14 residues. Germline CDR1 GTSNPN, CDR2 SVGIG (reference sequence). The time point here: pre-sensitization, week 0. Treatment meaning: therapeutic diphenylcyclopropenone sensitization with weekly scalp DPC. The gene calls are TRBV30 and TRBJ1-2; D possibly corresponds to TRBD1 (6 bases). The clonotype was recovered from a woman aged 25 to 39 with alopecia areata. Some clones in this sample may be carry-over from other donors' samples. Sample: whole blood, taken in connection with sensitization to the hapten diphenylcyclopropenone (DPC). CDR3 in DNA: TGTGCCTGGAGTAGGGACACCCAATGGGATGGCTACACCTTC. Amino acids: CAWSRDTQWDGYTF. Full variable domain (outside the CDR3, taken from reference TRBV30 and TRBJ1-2): SQTIHQWPATLVQPVGSPLSLECTVEGTSNPNLYWYRQAAGRGLQLLFYSVGIGQISSEVPQNLSASRPQDRQFILSSKKLLLSDSGFYLCAWSRDTQWDGYTFGSGTRLTVV.